This TCR beta chain was profiled in a study of control samples from healthy donors and cancer patients. The CDR3 extends over 17 amino acids. Per the germline V gene, CDR1 is SGHRS and CDR2 is YFSETQ. V lost 1 base to trimming and J lost 0 bases, with 13 bases between them. Assay used: immunoSEQ multiplex PCR; TCRdb lists only in-frame clones, some missing. Of 90,000 or so clones listed, roughly 83% are singletons. The rearrangement joins TRBV5-1 to TRBJ2-2; D is perhaps TRBD2 (6 bases). This receptor was taken from a man in his 70s with lung cancer. Sequencing was done on a sample of PBMCs. Here the CDR3 reads CASSLPRVAANTGELFF. For the CDR3, the DNA is TGCGCCAGCAGCTTGCCCCGGGTAGCGGCGAACACCGGGGAGCTGTTTTTT.